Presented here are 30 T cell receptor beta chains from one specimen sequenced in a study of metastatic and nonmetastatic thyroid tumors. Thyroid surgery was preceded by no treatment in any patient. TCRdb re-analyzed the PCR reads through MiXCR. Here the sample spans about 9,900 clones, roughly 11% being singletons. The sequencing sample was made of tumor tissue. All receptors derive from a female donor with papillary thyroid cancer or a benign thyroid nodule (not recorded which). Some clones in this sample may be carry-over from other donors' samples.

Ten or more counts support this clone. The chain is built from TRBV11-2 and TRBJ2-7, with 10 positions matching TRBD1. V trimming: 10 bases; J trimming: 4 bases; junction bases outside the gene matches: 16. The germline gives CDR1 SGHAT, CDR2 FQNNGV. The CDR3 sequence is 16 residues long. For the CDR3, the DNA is TGTGCCATCCTCCATCAGTCAGGGACAGGGGTGTACGAGCAGTACTTC. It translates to CAILHQSGTGVYEQYF.

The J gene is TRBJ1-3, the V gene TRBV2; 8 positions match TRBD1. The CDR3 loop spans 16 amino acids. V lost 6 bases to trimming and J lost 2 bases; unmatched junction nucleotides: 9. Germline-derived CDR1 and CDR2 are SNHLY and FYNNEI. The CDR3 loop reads CASRKGLTGAGNTIYF. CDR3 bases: TGTGCCAGCAGGAAGGGGTTGACAGGGGCTGGAAACACCATATATTTT.

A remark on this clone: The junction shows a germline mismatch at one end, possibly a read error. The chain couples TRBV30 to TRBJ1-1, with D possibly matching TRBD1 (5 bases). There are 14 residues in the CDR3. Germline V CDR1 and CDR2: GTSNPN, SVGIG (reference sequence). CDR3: CAWSPWGVGTGAFF. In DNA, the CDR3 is TGTGCCTGGAGTCCGTGGGGGGTAGGGACTGGAGCTTTCTTT.

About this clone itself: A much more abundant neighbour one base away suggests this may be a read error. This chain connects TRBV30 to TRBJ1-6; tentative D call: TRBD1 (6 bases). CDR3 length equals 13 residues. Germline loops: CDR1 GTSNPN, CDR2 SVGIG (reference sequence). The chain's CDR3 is CARTSLRGSPPHF. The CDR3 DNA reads TGTGCCCGGACCTCACTCAGGGGTTCACCCCCCCACTTT.

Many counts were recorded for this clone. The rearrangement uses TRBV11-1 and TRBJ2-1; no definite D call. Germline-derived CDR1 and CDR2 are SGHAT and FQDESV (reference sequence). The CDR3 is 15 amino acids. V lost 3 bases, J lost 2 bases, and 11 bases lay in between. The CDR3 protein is CASSFSLHAYNEQFF. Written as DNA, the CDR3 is TGTGCCAGCAGCTTTTCTCTACACGCCTACAATGAGCAGTTCTTC.

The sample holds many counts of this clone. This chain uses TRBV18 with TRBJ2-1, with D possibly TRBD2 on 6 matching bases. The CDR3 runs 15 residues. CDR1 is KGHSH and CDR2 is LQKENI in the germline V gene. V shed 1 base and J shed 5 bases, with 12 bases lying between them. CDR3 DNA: TGTGCCAGCTCACCACGACTAGATGTGAACAATGAGCAGTTCTTC. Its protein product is CASSPRLDVNNEQFF.

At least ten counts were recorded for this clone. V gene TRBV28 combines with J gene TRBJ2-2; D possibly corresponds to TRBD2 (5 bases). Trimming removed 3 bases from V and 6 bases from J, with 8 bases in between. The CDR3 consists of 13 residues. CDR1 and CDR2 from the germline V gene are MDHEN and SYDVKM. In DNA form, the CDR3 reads TGTGCCAGCAGTTTGACTAATCCCGGGGAGCTGTTTTTT. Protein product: CASSLTNPGELFF.

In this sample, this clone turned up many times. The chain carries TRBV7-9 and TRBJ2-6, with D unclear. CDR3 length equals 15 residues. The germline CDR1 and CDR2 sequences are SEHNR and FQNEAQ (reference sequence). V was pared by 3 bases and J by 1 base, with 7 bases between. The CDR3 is CASSFLGSGANVLTF. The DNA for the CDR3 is TGTGCCAGCAGCTTTTTAGGGTCTGGGGCCAACGTCCTGACTTTC.

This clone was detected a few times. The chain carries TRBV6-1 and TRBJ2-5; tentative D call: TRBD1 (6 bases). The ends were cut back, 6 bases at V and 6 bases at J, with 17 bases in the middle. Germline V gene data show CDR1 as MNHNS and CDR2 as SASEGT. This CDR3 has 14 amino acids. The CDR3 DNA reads TGTGCCAGCAGCCGTGGACAGCTTTACCAGACCCAGTACTTC. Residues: CASSRGQLYQTQYF.

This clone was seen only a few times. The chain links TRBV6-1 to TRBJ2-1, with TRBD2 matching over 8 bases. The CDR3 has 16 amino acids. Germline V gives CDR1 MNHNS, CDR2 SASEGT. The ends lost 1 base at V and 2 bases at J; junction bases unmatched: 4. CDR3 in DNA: TGTGCCAGCAGTGAAGTAGCGGGGCCCACCTACAATGAGCAGTTCTTC. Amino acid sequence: CASSEVAGPTYNEQFF.

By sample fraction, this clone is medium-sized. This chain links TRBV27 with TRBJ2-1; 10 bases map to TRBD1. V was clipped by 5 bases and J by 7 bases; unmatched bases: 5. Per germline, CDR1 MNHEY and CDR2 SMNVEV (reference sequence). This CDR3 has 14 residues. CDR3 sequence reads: CASSGTGVTNEQFF. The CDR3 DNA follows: TGTGCCAGCAGTGGGACAGGGGTAACGAATGAGCAGTTCTTC.

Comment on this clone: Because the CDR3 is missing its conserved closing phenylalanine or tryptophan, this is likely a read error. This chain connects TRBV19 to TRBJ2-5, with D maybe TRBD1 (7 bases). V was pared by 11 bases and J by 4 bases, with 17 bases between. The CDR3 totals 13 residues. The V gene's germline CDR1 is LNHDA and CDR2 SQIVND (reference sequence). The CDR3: CACNAGGGETQYL. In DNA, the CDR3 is TGTGCCTGTAACGCAGGGGGAGGAGAGACCCAGTACCTC.

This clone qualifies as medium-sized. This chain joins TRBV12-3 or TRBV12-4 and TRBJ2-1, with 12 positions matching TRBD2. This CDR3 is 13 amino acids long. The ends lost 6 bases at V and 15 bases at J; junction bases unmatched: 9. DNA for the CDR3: TGTGCCAGCAGCCCTAGCGGGAGGGCCTGGCGGTTCTTC. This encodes CASSPSGRAWRFF.

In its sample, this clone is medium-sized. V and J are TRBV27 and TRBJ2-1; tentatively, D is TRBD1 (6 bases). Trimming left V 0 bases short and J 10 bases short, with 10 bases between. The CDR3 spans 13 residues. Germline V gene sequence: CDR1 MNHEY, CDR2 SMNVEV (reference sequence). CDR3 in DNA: TGTGCCAGCAGTTTATCACAGGGTGGCGAGCAGTTCTTC. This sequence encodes CASSLSQGGEQFF.

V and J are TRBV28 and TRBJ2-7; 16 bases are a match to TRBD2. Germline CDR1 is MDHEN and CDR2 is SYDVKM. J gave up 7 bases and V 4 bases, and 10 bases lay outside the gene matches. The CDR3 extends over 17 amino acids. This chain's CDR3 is CASSYRGTSGGVKEQYF. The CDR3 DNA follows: TGTGCCAGCAGTTATCGCGGGACTAGCGGGGGGGTAAAGGAGCAGTACTTC.

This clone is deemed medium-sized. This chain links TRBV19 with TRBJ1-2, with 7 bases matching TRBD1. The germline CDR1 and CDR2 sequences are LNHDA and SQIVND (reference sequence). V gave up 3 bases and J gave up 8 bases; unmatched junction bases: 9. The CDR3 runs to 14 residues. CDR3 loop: CASSMGWQGEGYTF. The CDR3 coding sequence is TGTGCCAGTAGTATGGGCTGGCAGGGGGAAGGCTACACCTTC.

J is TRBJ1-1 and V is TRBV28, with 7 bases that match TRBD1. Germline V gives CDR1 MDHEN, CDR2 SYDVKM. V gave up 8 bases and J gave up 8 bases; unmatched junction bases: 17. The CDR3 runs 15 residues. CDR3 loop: CASQPGQLSYREAFF. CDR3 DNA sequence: TGTGCCAGCCAACCGGGACAGCTGTCCTATCGGGAAGCTTTCTTT.

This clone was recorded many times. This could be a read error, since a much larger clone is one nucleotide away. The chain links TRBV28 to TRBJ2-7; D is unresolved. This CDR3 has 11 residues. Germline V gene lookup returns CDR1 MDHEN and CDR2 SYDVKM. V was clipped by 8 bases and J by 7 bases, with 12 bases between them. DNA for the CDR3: TGTGCCAGCGGCACCCTTAGGGAGCAGTACGTC. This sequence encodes CASGTLREQYV.

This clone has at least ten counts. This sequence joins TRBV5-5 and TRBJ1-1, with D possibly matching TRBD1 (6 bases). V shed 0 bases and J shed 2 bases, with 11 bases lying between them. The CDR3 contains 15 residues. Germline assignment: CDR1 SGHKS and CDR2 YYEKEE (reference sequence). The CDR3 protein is CASSLGGGLNTEAFF. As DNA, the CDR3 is TGTGCCAGCAGCTTGGGAGGGGGGTTAAACACTGAAGCTTTCTTT.

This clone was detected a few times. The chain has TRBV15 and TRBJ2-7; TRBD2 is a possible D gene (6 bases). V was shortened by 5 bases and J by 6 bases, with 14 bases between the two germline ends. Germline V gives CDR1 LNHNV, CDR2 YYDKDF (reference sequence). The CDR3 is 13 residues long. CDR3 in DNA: TGTGCCACCAGCGAGGGACGGGGAGGCGAGCAGTACGTC. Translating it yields CATSEGRGGEQYV.

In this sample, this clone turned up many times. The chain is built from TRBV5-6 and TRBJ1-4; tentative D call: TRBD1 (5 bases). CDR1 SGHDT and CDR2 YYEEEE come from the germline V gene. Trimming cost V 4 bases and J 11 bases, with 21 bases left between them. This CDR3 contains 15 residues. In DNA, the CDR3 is TGTGCCAGCAGCCCCGGGACCCCAACTAGCGGGAAACTGTTTTTT. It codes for CASSPGTPTSGKLFF.

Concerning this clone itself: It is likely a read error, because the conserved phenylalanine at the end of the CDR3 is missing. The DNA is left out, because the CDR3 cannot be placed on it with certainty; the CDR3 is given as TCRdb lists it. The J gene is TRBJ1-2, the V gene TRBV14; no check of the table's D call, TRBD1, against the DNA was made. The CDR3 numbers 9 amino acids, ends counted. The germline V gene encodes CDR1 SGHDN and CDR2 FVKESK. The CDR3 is CASSQARDR.

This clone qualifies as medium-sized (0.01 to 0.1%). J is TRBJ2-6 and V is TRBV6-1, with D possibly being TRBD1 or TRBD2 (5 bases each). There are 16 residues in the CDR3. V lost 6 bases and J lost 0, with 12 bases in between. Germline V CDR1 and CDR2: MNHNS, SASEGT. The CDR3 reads CASSRDVDSGANVLTF. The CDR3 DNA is TGTGCCAGCAGCCGGGACGTAGACTCTGGGGCCAACGTCCTGACTTTC.

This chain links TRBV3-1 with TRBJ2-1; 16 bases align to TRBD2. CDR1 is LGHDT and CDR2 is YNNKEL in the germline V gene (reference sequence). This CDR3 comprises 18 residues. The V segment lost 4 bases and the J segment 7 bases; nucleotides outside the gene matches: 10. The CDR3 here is CASSRPGLAGGPGNEQFF. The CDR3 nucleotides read TGTGCCAGCAGCCGACCGGGACTAGCGGGGGGGCCTGGGAATGAGCAGTTCTTC.

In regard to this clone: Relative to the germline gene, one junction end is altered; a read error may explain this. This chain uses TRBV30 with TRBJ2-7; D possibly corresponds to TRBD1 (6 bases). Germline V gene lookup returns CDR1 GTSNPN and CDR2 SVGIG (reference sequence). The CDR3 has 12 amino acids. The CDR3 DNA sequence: TGTGGCTGGAGTAGCCAAGGGGGTGTGCAGTACTTC. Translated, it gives CGWSSQGGVQYF.

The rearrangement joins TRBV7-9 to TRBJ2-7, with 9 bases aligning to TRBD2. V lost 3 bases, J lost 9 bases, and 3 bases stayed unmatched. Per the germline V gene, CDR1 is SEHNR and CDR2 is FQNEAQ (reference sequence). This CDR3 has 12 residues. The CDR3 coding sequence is TGTGCCAGCAGCTTGCGGGGGGGGGGGCAGTACTTC. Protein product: CASSLRGGGQYF.

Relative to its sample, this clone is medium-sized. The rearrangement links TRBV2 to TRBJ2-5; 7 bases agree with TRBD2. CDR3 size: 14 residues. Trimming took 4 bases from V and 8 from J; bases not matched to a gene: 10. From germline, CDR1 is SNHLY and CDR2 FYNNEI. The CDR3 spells CASSVRGTIITQYF. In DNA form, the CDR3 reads TGTGCCAGCAGTGTACGCGGGACTATCATCACCCAGTACTTC.

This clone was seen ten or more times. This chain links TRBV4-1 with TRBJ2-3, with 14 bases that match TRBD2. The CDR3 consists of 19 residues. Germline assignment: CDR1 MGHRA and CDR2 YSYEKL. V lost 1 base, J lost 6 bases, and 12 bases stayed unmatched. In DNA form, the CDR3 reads TGCGCCAGCAGCCAAGGAGGCCCGACTAGCGGGGGGGCCGTGGATACGCAGTATTTT. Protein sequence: CASSQGGPTSGGAVDTQYF.

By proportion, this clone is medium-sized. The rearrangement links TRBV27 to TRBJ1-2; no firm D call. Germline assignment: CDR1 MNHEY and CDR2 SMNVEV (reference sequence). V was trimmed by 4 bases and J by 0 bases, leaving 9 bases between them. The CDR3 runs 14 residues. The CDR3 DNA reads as TGTGCCAGCAGTTATTCTCGGGCTAACTATGGCTACACCTTC. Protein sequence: CASSYSRANYGYTF.

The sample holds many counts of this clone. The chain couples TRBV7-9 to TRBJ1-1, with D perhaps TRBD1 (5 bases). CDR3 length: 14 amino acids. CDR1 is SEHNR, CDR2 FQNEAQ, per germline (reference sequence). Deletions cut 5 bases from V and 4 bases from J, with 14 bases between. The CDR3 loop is CASSQGLETTEAFF. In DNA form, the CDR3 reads TGTGCCAGCAGCCAGGGATTGGAGACCACTGAAGCTTTCTTT.